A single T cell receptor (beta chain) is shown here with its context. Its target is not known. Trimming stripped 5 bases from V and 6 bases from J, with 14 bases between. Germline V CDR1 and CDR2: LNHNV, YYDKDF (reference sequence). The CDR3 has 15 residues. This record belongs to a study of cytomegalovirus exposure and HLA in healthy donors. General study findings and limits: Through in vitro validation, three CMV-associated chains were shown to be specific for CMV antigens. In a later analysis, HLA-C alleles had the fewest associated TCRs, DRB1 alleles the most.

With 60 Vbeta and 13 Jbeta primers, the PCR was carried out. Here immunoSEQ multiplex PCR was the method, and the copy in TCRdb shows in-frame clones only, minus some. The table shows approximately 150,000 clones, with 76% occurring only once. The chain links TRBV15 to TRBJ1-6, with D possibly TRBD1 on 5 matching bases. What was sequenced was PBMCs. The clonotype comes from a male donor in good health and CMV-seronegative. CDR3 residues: CATSGTRRGNSPLHF. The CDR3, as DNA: TGTGCCACCAGCGGAACGCGGAGGGGTAATTCACCCCTCCACTTT.